Listed here are 31 T cell receptor beta chains from one sample, sequenced in a study of response to subunit inactivated influenza vaccine. TCRdb recomputed calls from the RT-PCR reads with MiXCR, one row per CDR3 protein. The table has around 600,000 distinct CDR3 sequences, 11% seen once. Separately, the same data were catalogued under a study of T cells expressing NK-cell markers. As reported in that work: Production of TCR beta cDNA relied on 5'RACE template switching with UMIs.

Sequenced here: PBMCs from blood, sampled on the day of vaccination. Every receptor here comes from a man aged 50-60 years who received an inactivated influenza vaccine.

This clonotype was counted between two and nine times. The CDR3 protein is CASSPVDLGNEQYF. The CDR3, as DNA: TGCGCCAGCAGCCCTGTCGACCTCGGCAACGAGCAGTACTTC. V gene TRBV5-1 combines with J gene TRBJ2-7; D not certain. Between the trimmed V and J ends, which lost 4 bases and 5 bases, there was a span of 16 bases. Per germline, CDR1 SGHRS and CDR2 YFSETQ. CDR3 length: 14 residues.

This clonotype occurred many times. The V call is TRBV29-1, the J call TRBJ2-1; tentative D call: TRBD2 (5 bases). Between the trimmed V and J ends, which lost 8 bases and 7 bases, there was a span of 12 bases. This CDR3 spans 11 amino acids. Germline V gene lookup returns CDR1 SQVTM and CDR2 ANQGSEA. The CDR3 loop reads CSTRGWNEQFF. For the CDR3, the DNA is TGCAGCACACGAGGGTGGAATGAGCAGTTCTTC.

The rearrangement uses TRBV28 and TRBJ2-7, with 8 positions matching TRBD2. V shed 6 bases, J shed 5 bases, and the junction held 9 bases outside the gene matches. This CDR3 contains 14 residues. Germline loops: CDR1 MDHEN, CDR2 SYDVKM. The CDR3 bases are TGTGCCAGCAGCCGGGAGGGAGGGGTGGACGAGCAGTACTTC. Protein: CASSREGGVDEQYF. Drawing the rest from reference TRBV28 and TRBJ2-7, the complete variable domain is DVKVTQSSRYLVKRTGEKVFLECVQDMDHENMFWYRQDPGLGLRLIYFSYDVKMKEKGDIPEGYSVSREKKERFSLILESASTNQTSMYLCASSREGGVDEQYFGPGTRLTVT.

This clonotype was seen a handful of times. The V and J genes are TRBV10-3 and TRBJ2-3, with 10 bases that match TRBD2. CDR3 length equals 16 residues. CDR1 is ENHRY, CDR2 SYGVKD, per germline. J lost 2 bases, V lost 6 bases, and 8 bases had no gene match. The CDR3 reads CAISRLAGDLTDTQYF. The DNA for the CDR3 is TGTGCCATCAGCCGCCTAGCGGGGGACCTCACAGATACGCAGTATTTT.

CDR3: CASSLDVRGAFF. CDR3 DNA sequence: TGTGCCAGCAGCTTAGATGTGAGGGGAGCTTTCTTT. The chain combines TRBV11-2 with TRBJ1-1; tentatively, D is TRBD1 (5 bases). V lost 0 bases and J lost 10, with 9 bases in between. Per germline, CDR1 SGHAT and CDR2 FQNNGV. The CDR3 runs to 12 residues.

Only a few counts were recorded for this clonotype. The chain links TRBV20-1 to TRBJ2-5, with 12 nucleotides matching TRBD2. CDR3 length equals 17 residues. The junction had 7 bases not matched to a gene; V was cut back by 1 base and J by 1 base. Germline V CDR1 and CDR2: DFQATT, SNEGSKA (reference sequence). The CDR3 is CSARGRTSGETQETQYF. The CDR3 DNA reads TGCAGTGCTAGAGGAAGGACTAGCGGGGAAACCCAAGAGACCCAGTACTTC.

J is TRBJ1-5 and V is TRBV20-1; a weak D match, TRBD1 (5 bases). The V end was cut by 3 bases, the J end by 4 bases, with 13 bases between. From germline, CDR1 is DFQATT and CDR2 SNEGSKA (reference sequence). The CDR3 runs to 14 residues. CDR3 region: CSASLGAGNQPQHF. CDR3 DNA sequence: TGCAGTGCTAGCTTAGGGGCTGGGAATCAGCCCCAGCATTTT.

Only a few counts were recorded for this clonotype. The rearrangement uses TRBV7-8 and TRBJ2-3; D is unclear. Trimming cost V 1 base and J 2 bases, with 16 bases left between them. The CDR3 sequence is 17 residues long. Germline lookup yields CDR1 SGHVS and CDR2 FQNEAQ. DNA of the CDR3: TGTGCCAGCAGCTTAGTCCCCCCCGGGTCCGCCACAGATACGCAGTATTTT. It encodes CASSLVPPGSATDTQYF.

The CDR3, as DNA: TGTGCCAGCAGCTTAGGGCTTTCTAACTATGGCTACACCTTC. Amino acids: CASSLGLSNYGYTF. The chain couples TRBV7-2 to TRBJ1-2; D gene unclear. The V end lost 1 base, the J end lost 0 bases, and 6 bases lay between the germline ends. This CDR3 has 14 residues. CDR1 and CDR2 from the germline V gene are SGHTA and FQGNSA.

The genes are TRBV25-1 and TRBJ2-1, with 9 bases matching TRBD1. Trimming at V came to 4 bases and at J to 7 bases, leaving 11 bases not matched to a gene. The length of the CDR3 is 16 residues. Germline V gene sequence: CDR1 MGHDK, CDR2 SYGVNS. CDR3: CASSGSRDRGFNEQFF. Here the CDR3 DNA reads TGTGCCAGCAGTGGGAGCCGAGACAGGGGGTTTAATGAGCAGTTCTTC.

A few counts support this clonotype. The chain couples TRBV12-3 or TRBV12-4 to TRBJ2-7, with 9 bases that match TRBD1. The CDR3 runs to 18 residues. The J segment lost 5 bases and the V segment lost 0 bases, leaving 14 bases of the junction unmatched. CDR3 in amino acids: CASSLALDKYRGLDEQYF. The CDR3 region has the DNA TGTGCCAGCAGTTTAGCGCTAGATAAGTACAGGGGGCTCGACGAGCAGTACTTC.

The J gene is TRBJ1-1, the V gene TRBV12-3 or TRBV12-4, with a tentative D call TRBD1 (5 bases). V lost 6 bases and J 7 bases, leaving 21 bases between the germline ends. This CDR3 has 15 residues. The CDR3 here is CASSWGDGNLHEAFF. The CDR3 DNA sequence: TGTGCCAGCAGCTGGGGGGACGGGAATCTTCATGAAGCTTTCTTT.

The rearrangement joins TRBV14 to TRBJ1-2; 11 nucleotides agree with TRBD1. V lost 4 bases, J lost 4 bases, and 2 bases stayed unmatched. The length of the CDR3 is 14 residues. Germline CDR1 and CDR2: SGHDN and FVKESK. The CDR3, as DNA: TGTGCCAGCAGCCGCGGGACAGGGGGCTATGGCTACACCTTC. Its protein is CASSRGTGGYGYTF.

The V gene is TRBV29-1, the J gene TRBJ1-1; D gene uncertain. V gave up 8 bases and J gave up 2 bases, with 12 bases separating them. CDR3 length: 12 residues. The V gene's germline CDR1 is SQVTM and CDR2 ANQGSEA. The CDR3 DNA follows: TGCAGCATTCGACGTGGAAACACTGAAGCTTTCTTT. This sequence encodes CSIRRGNTEAFF.

This clonotype was counted a few times. The rearrangement links TRBV27 to TRBJ1-2, with a possible D match to TRBD1 (5 bases). CDR1 and CDR2 from the germline V gene are MNHEY and SMNVEV (reference sequence). V gave up 3 bases and J gave up 7 bases, with 15 bases separating them. CDR3 length: 14 residues. CDR3 loop: CASSFALGGAGYTF. CDR3 in DNA: TGTGCCAGCAGTTTCGCACTTGGGGGTGCTGGCTACACCTTC.

The chain carries TRBV24-1 and TRBJ2-7; D uncertain. The germline V gene encodes CDR1 KGHDR and CDR2 SFDVKD. The CDR3 totals 15 residues. V lost 0 bases, J lost 6 bases, and 14 bases lay in between. CDR3 DNA: TGTGCCACCAGTGATTTGCGGAGCTTGGTTGGCGAGCAGTACTTC. Encoded protein: CATSDLRSLVGEQYF.

The genes are TRBV12-3 or TRBV12-4 and TRBJ2-7, with 12 nucleotides matching TRBD1. The CDR3 is 16 residues long. The V and J ends lost 2 bases and 6 bases, in that order; junction bases with no gene match: 8. In DNA form, the CDR3 reads TGTGCCAGCAGTTTAATGCTGGGACAGGGGGCTCGCGAGCAGTACTTC. Amino acids: CASSLMLGQGAREQYF.

This chain connects TRBV20-1 to TRBJ2-5, with D possibly being TRBD2 (6 bases). Germline CDR1 is DFQATT and CDR2 is SNEGSKA (reference sequence). V dropped 7 bases and J dropped 4 bases, with 16 bases sitting between them. The CDR3 runs to 13 residues. The CDR3 bases are TGCAGTGTATTCGGGAGAGCGTCAGAGACCCAGTACTTC. Encoded protein: CSVFGRASETQYF.

This clonotype has more than one count but fewer than ten. The rearrangement joins TRBV20-1 to TRBJ2-3; 7 bases match TRBD2. Germline trimming cut 1 base from V and 3 bases from J; bases unmatched to any gene: 4. CDR3 length equals 14 residues. From germline, CDR1 is DFQATT and CDR2 SNEGSKA (reference sequence). Here the CDR3 DNA reads TGCAGTGCTAGAGTGGTCGGGGGGACAGATACGCAGTATTTT. Amino acids: CSARVVGGTDTQYF.

This clonotype was recorded only once. The gene calls are TRBV5-5 and TRBJ1-2, with D unclear. Trimming stripped 4 bases from V and 2 bases from J, with 12 bases between. CDR3 length: 14 amino acids. Germline CDR1 and CDR2: SGHKS and YYEKEE (reference sequence). The CDR3 DNA follows: TGTGCCAGCAGCGAGACACTGGAGAACTATGGCTACACCTTC. This codes for CASSETLENYGYTF.

This clonotype was seen a handful of times. The chain is built from TRBV12-3 or TRBV12-4 and TRBJ1-2; perhaps TRBD1 as D (5 bases). Trimming stripped 6 bases from V and 2 bases from J, with 16 bases between. This CDR3 contains 15 residues. CDR3 sequence (DNA): TGTGCCAGCAGCAATCGGTTGGGACCGAACTATGGCTACACCTTC. Translated, it gives CASSNRLGPNYGYTF.

The table lists this clonotype with a few counts. The chain carries TRBV4-3 and TRBJ2-4; TRBD1 aligns across 7 bases. CDR1 is LGHNA, CDR2 YSLEER, per germline. The V gene end was trimmed by 3 bases and the J gene end by 8 bases; junction bases not matched to a gene: 7. The CDR3 is made up of 14 amino acids. The CDR3 region has the DNA TGCGCCAGCAGCCAGGCAGGGGGATCGCACATTCAGTACTTC. This sequence encodes CASSQAGGSHIQYF.

There are a few counts of this clonotype. DNA for the CDR3: TGTGCCAGCAGTTCTCCGGGACTTACCACAGATACGCAGTATTTT. Protein product: CASSSPGLTTDTQYF. The chain has TRBV7-2 and TRBJ2-3, with D tentatively TRBD2 (6 bases). Trimming cost V 6 bases and J 2 bases, with 15 bases left between them. Germline CDR1 is SGHTA and CDR2 is FQGNSA. This CDR3 region has 15 residues.

A few counts support this clonotype. The chain carries TRBV7-2 and TRBJ1-2; unclear D gene. The CDR3 contains 14 residues. Per germline, CDR1 SGHTA and CDR2 FQGNSA. V gave up 4 bases and J gave up 8 bases, with 17 bases separating them. The CDR3 reads CASSSMPRAGGYTF. In DNA form, the CDR3 reads TGTGCCAGCAGCTCGATGCCCCGGGCGGGCGGCTACACCTTC. Full variable domain (missing parts from reference TRBV7-2 and TRBJ1-2): GAGVSQSPSNKVTEKGKDVELRCDPISGHTALYWYRQSLGQGLEFLIYFQGNSAPDKSGLPSDRFSAERTGGSVSTLTIQRTQQEDSAVYLCASSSMPRAGGYTFGSGTRLTVV.

This clonotype was found many times. The gene calls are TRBV3-1 and TRBJ2-2; D is ambiguous. Germline CDR1 and CDR2: LGHDT and YNNKEL (reference sequence). The CDR3 sequence is 17 residues long. Trimming removed 2 bases at V and 0 bases at J, with 13 bases between. The CDR3 sequence is CASSQIPLRSNTGELFF. The CDR3 DNA is TGTGCCAGCAGCCAAATCCCCCTTAGATCGAACACCGGGGAGCTGTTTTTT. Looking up the rest from reference TRBV3-1 and TRBJ2-2 gives the full variable domain: DTAVSQTPKYLVTQMGNDKSIKCEQNLGHDTMYWYKQDSKKFLKIMFSYNNKELIINETVPNRFSPKSPDKAHLNLHINSLELGDSAVYFCASSQIPLRSNTGELFFGEGSRLTVL.

This clonotype showed up just a few times. This sequence joins TRBV20-1 and TRBJ2-2; D assignment may be TRBD1 or TRBD2 (5 bases each). The germline V and J ends were trimmed by 0 bases and 3 bases, with 14 bases remaining between them. This CDR3 has 16 residues. Germline V gene lookup returns CDR1 DFQATT and CDR2 SNEGSKA (reference sequence). The CDR3 here is CSARDRGRAHTGELFF. In DNA form, the CDR3 reads TGCAGTGCTAGAGATCGGGGCCGCGCCCACACCGGGGAGCTGTTTTTT.

This clonotype occurred a few times. The rearrangement uses TRBV11-2 and TRBJ2-3; D is possibly TRBD2 (6 bases). CDR1 SGHAT and CDR2 FQNNGV come from the germline V gene. The CDR3 runs 11 residues. Trimming removed 5 bases from V and 13 bases from J, with 13 bases in between. CDR3 residues: CASSLTGVEYF. CDR3 nucleotide sequence: TGTGCCAGCAGCCTCACGGGGGTTGAGTATTTT.

The rearrangement links TRBV6-5 to TRBJ1-6; TRBD1 might be the D (6 bases). Germline CDR1 MNHEY, CDR2 SVGAGI. CDR3 length: 18 amino acids. V lost 2 bases to trimming and J lost 10 bases, with 24 bases between them. The CDR3 spells CASSYGRGASMGGSPLHF. The DNA of the CDR3 is TGTGCCAGCAGTTACGGGAGGGGGGCTAGTATGGGGGGCTCACCCCTCCACTTT.

There are many counts of this clonotype. The chain links TRBV18 to TRBJ2-1; D ambiguous. Germline lookup yields CDR1 KGHSH and CDR2 LQKENI. With 6 bases removed from V and 4 bases from J, the gap between germline ends came to 16 bases. This CDR3 has 15 amino acids. CDR3 DNA: TGTGCCAGCTCCCAAAAGTGGAAGGGATACAATGAGCAGTTCTTC. It codes for CASSQKWKGYNEQFF.

The gene calls are TRBV20-1 and TRBJ2-1; 8 positions match TRBD1. The CDR3 covers 11 residues. CDR1 DFQATT and CDR2 SNEGSKA come from the germline V gene (reference sequence). The V segment lost 6 bases and the J segment 9 bases; nucleotides outside the gene matches: 4. Here the CDR3 reads CSALGQVEQFF. Here the CDR3 DNA reads TGCAGTGCCTTGGGACAGGTTGAGCAGTTCTTC.

This rearrangement joins TRBV5-1 to TRBJ2-3; D may be TRBD1 or TRBD2 (6 bases each). Trimming cost V 6 bases and J 4 bases, with 18 bases left between them. This CDR3 region has 15 residues. The germline gives CDR1 SGHRS, CDR2 YFSETQ. The CDR3 bases are TGCGCCAGCACCGGAGGAGGAGGGGGACCAGATACGCAGTATTTT. It specifies CASTGGGGGPDTQYF.